Shown below are 19 T cell receptor beta chains from a single sample sequenced in a study of beta chain features in type 1 diabetes. Study-level findings and limits: All four CD4+ subsets of Type 1 diabetes patients contained TCRB CDR3s that were moderately but significantly shorter.

These TCRs' antigens remain unknown. The isolated RNA, all of it, was reverse transcribed, so expressed TCRB transcripts were what got sequenced. Data came from immunoSEQ multiplex PCR; TCRdb stores just in-frame clones and leaves some out. The repertoire consists of tens of thousands of clones, with roughly two thirds occurring once and the leading ten covering 0.95% to 1.3%. The material sequenced was stem cell memory CD4+ T cells from blood. These receptors came from a woman between 40 and 55 years old with type 1 diabetes.

This clone was counted only a few times. This chain links TRBV7-2 with TRBJ1-5; D is ambiguous. V dropped 3 bases and J dropped 5 bases, with 8 bases sitting between them. The germline V gene has CDR1 SGHTA and CDR2 FQGNSA. The CDR3 contains 13 residues. CDR3 residues: CASSFSRDQPQHF. The CDR3 bases are TGTGCCAGCAGCTTTTCACGGGATCAGCCCCAGCATTTT.

The rearrangement joins TRBV27 to TRBJ1-1; TRBD1 matches 11 bases. CDR1 MNHEY and CDR2 SMNVEV come from the germline V gene (reference sequence). V lost 3 bases, J lost 6 bases, and 9 bases stayed unmatched. This CDR3 has 16 residues. CDR3 protein: CASSFGRTGGKAEAFF. The CDR3 region has the DNA TGTGCCAGCAGTTTTGGTAGGACAGGGGGCAAGGCTGAAGCTTTCTTT.

The CDR3 DNA is TGTGCCAGCAGCGCTCATCCCACCCTCGGTCATGGCTACACCTTC. Translated: CASSAHPTLGHGYTF. V is TRBV6-5 and J is TRBJ1-2; D unresolved. The V end lost 6 bases, the J end lost 6 bases, and 20 bases lay between the germline ends. Looked up from germline, CDR1 is MNHEY and CDR2 is SVGAGI. The CDR3 sequence is 15 residues long.

The V gene is TRBV7-9, the J gene TRBJ1-1; TRBD1 matches 7 bases. With V trimmed by 5 bases and J by 0 bases, 6 bases remained unmatched. The V gene's germline CDR1 is SEHNR and CDR2 FQNEAQ (reference sequence). The CDR3 is 15 residues long. CDR3 amino acids: CASSAPGQLNTEAFF. CDR3 in DNA: TGTGCCAGCAGCGCCCCGGGACAGCTGAACACTGAAGCTTTCTTT.

The chain recombines TRBV7-2 with TRBJ2-7; TRBD2 matches at 14 bases. Trimming cost V 5 bases and J 6 bases; bases outside gene matches: 9. CDR3 length: 16 amino acids. From germline, CDR1 is SGHTA and CDR2 FQGNSA. The CDR3 is CASSREPGLAGVEQYF. CDR3 in DNA: TGTGCCAGCAGCCGCGAGCCGGGACTAGCGGGAGTCGAGCAGTACTTC.

V usage is TRBV5-8 and J usage is TRBJ1-4; D may be TRBD1 (6 bases). The CDR3 sequence is 14 residues long. Per germline, CDR1 SGHTS and CDR2 YDEGEE. V lost 6 bases and J lost 3, with 12 bases in between. CDR3 region: CASTLQGSNEKLFF. Written as DNA, the CDR3 is TGTGCCAGCACCTTACAGGGCTCTAATGAAAAACTGTTTTTT. Using reference TRBV5-8 and TRBJ1-4 for the parts outside the CDR3, the full variable domain is EAGVTQSPTHLIKTRGQQATLRCSPISGHTSVYWYQQALGLGLQFLLWYDEGEERNRGNFPPRFSGRQFPNYSSELNVNALELEDSALYLCASTLQGSNEKLFFGSGTQLSVL.

V usage is TRBV7-2 and J usage is TRBJ2-1, with 10 nucleotides matching TRBD1. Losses at the gene ends were 4 bases for V and 4 bases for J; bases not matched to a gene: 4. Germline V gene sequence: CDR1 SGHTA, CDR2 FQGNSA. The CDR3 length is 15 residues. The CDR3 coding sequence is TGTGCCAGCAGCTCGACAGGGGGCCCTTACAATGAGCAGTTCTTC. Amino acid sequence: CASSSTGGPYNEQFF. Filled out from reference TRBV7-2 and TRBJ2-1, the complete variable domain reads GAGVSQSPSNKVTEKGKDVELRCDPISGHTALYWYRQSLGQGLEFLIYFQGNSAPDKSGLPSDRFSAERTGGSVSTLTIQRTQQEDSAVYLCASSSTGGPYNEQFFGPGTRLTVL.

Remarks on this clone: Within the sample, other DNA sequences also encode this same CDR3. This rearrangement joins TRBV7-2 to TRBJ2-7; a weak D match, TRBD1 (6 bases). The CDR3 spans 13 residues. Germline-derived CDR1 and CDR2 are SGHTA and FQGNSA. Trimming left V 1 base short and J 4 bases short, with 8 bases between. Here the CDR3 DNA reads TGTGCCAGCAGCTTAGACAGGGCGTACGAGCAGTACTTC. Translating it yields CASSLDRAYEQYF.

V gene TRBV19 combines with J gene TRBJ2-1, with TRBD1 matching 8 bases. V was clipped by 5 bases and J by 8 bases; unmatched bases: 5. The V gene's germline CDR1 is LNHDA and CDR2 SQIVND (reference sequence). The CDR3 length is 13 residues. The CDR3 region is CASSSGQGDEQFF. The CDR3 region has the DNA TGTGCCAGTAGTTCAGGACAGGGCGATGAGCAGTTCTTC.

A few counts support this clone. The J gene is TRBJ2-7, the V gene TRBV6-6, with D possibly being TRBD2 (6 bases). The CDR3 length is 12 residues. Germline V lookup: CDR1 MNHNY, CDR2 SVGAGI (reference sequence). Trimming cost V 2 bases and J 6 bases, with 8 bases left between them. In DNA, the CDR3 is TGTGCCAGCAGTTACAAGGGAGGCGAGCAGTACTTC. Protein product: CASSYKGGEQYF.

The rearrangement joins TRBV7-3 to TRBJ1-6; D might be TRBD1 (5 bases). This CDR3 contains 13 residues. The V gene lost 4 bases and the J gene lost 10 bases, with 11 bases spanning the gap. CDR1 and CDR2 (germline): SGHTA, FQGTGA. CDR3 in DNA: TGTGCCAGCAGCTCTCTCGGGGGATCACCCCTCCACTTT. It codes for CASSSLGGSPLHF.

The V gene is TRBV18, the J gene TRBJ2-6; D is perhaps TRBD2 (6 bases). V was cut by 8 bases and J by 2 bases, with 13 bases left in between. The CDR3 has 15 residues. Germline V gene sequence: CDR1 KGHSH, CDR2 LQKENI. The CDR3 is CASASGVAGANVLTF. Written as DNA, the CDR3 is TGTGCCAGCGCCTCGGGGGTAGCTGGGGCCAACGTCCTGACTTTC. The full variable domain, completed using reference TRBV18 and TRBJ2-6, is NAGVMQNPRHLVRRRGQEARLRCSPMKGHSHVYWYRQLPEEGLKFMVYLQKENIIDESGMPKERFSAEFPKEGPSILRIQQVVRGDSAAYFCASASGVAGANVLTFGAGSRLTVL.

The chain carries TRBV6-6 and TRBJ2-7, with 12 bases fitting TRBD2. Germline trimming cut 4 bases from V and 5 bases from J; bases unmatched to any gene: 6. CDR1 and CDR2 (germline): MNHNY, SVGAGI (reference sequence). The CDR3 spans 15 residues. In DNA form, the CDR3 reads TGTGCCAGCAGTTGGGCTAGCGGGAGGGTCCACGAGCAGTACTTC. This translates into CASSWASGRVHEQYF.

This clone was detected a few times. The chain carries TRBV10-3 and TRBJ1-5, with D perhaps matching TRBD1 (5 bases). Germline-derived CDR1 and CDR2 are ENHRY and SYGVKD. The CDR3 sequence is 15 residues long. V lost 8 bases, J lost 3 bases, and 17 bases lay in between. CDR3 coding DNA: TGTGCCATCGGGGAGGCGACAGACTTCAATCAGCCCCAGCATTTT. Translating gives CAIGEATDFNQPQHF.

The chain combines TRBV7-2 with TRBJ2-1, with TRBD2 matching 11 bases. Germline-derived CDR1 and CDR2 are SGHTA and FQGNSA. The CDR3 is 15 residues long. Trimming took 3 bases from V and 13 from J; bases not matched to a gene: 11. Here the CDR3 reads CASSFLAGGTWGQFF. DNA for the CDR3: TGTGCCAGCAGCTTTCTAGCGGGAGGAACGTGGGGACAGTTCTTC. Supplemented by reference TRBV7-2 and TRBJ2-1, the full variable domain reads GAGVSQSPSNKVTEKGKDVELRCDPISGHTALYWYRQSLGQGLEFLIYFQGNSAPDKSGLPSDRFSAERTGGSVSTLTIQRTQQEDSAVYLCASSFLAGGTWGQFFGPGTRLTVL.

The chain is built from TRBV28 and TRBJ2-6; 8 bases fit TRBD1. Per germline, CDR1 MDHEN and CDR2 SYDVKM. J gave up 0 bases and V 7 bases, and 14 bases lay outside the gene matches. The CDR3 runs 19 residues. The CDR3 spells CASTQAWGQASSGANVLTF. The CDR3 DNA reads TGTGCCAGCACCCAAGCATGGGGACAGGCTAGCTCTGGGGCCAACGTCCTGACTTTC.

The chain carries TRBV28 and TRBJ1-1; no reliable D call. V was clipped by 1 base and J by 11 bases, with 14 bases between them. There are 13 residues in the CDR3. Germline CDR1 MDHEN, CDR2 SYDVKM. The DNA for the CDR3 is TGTGCCAGCAGTTTATTCCCCTCCGCGGGCGCTTTCTTT. Encoded protein: CASSLFPSAGAFF.

J is TRBJ1-1 and V is TRBV4-1; D remains unclear. The CDR3 has 16 residues. In germline, CDR1 is MGHRA, CDR2 YSYEKL. Between the trimmed V and J ends, which lost 0 bases and 7 bases, there was a span of 18 bases. The CDR3 here is CASSQDHYGGKIEAFF. CDR3 nucleotides: TGCGCCAGCAGCCAAGATCATTACGGCGGAAAGATTGAAGCTTTCTTT.

The V and J genes are TRBV5-1 and TRBJ2-1, with D maybe TRBD1 (6 bases). Germline-derived CDR1 and CDR2 are SGHRS and YFSETQ. This CDR3 is built from 16 residues. Between the trimmed V and J ends, which lost 2 bases and 0 bases, there was a span of 12 bases. CDR3: CASSFQGSGSYNEQFF. The CDR3 DNA reads TGCGCCAGCAGCTTTCAGGGGAGCGGCTCCTACAATGAGCAGTTCTTC.